This T cell receptor (beta chain) appears in the sequencing data of a study of identical twins (dated by TCRdb to about 2016). In the study overall: The study deep-sequenced TCR alpha and beta repertoires from monozygotic twins, unrelated adults of various ages and cord blood to test whether fetal clonotypes persist. To rule out contamination, the twin experiments were replicated at different times with different library preparation protocols.

Library preparation was by 5' RACE. Sequencer: Illumina HiSeq 2000. Template switching added a universal primer binding site, and the final cDNA carried a unique molecular identifier that allowed TCR cDNA molecules to be counted accurately. Specific primers in the conserved constant-segment region were used to synthesize first-strand cDNA for the TCR alpha and beta chains. To control for contamination, each cDNA library was double barcoded with a SMART-Mk sample barcode plus Illumina barcodes. TruSeq adapter sequences and Illumina sample barcodes were added in two successive PCR steps. The TCR alpha and beta cDNA libraries were sequenced on the Illumina HiSeq platform using custom primers. Regarding the original processing steps: MiGEC processed the raw reads to extract unique molecular identifiers, while MiXCR was used to determine the CDR3 positions. Recombination models were inferred per individual with the repgenHMM and IGoR tools using an EM algorithm. The analysis of shared clonotypes was done with the tcR package in R, with sharing normalized by the product of cloneset sizes. Out-of-frame nonproductive sequences were analyzed to study raw recombination free of thymic and clonal selection effects. TCRdb took the public reads, trimmed them with fastp at Q25, ran MiXCR for clone calling and kept in-frame beta chains. Rows matching on CDR3 protein sequence are summarized as one entry with the most common DNA and genes. TCRdb's processing, not the study's, gives the V and J calls here. Here the sample has 600,000 to 700,000 distinct CDR3 sequences; around 20% occur a single time. The biggest ten clones account for over 4% of the sample.

Every donor was a healthy Caucasian. The twin cohort consisted of three pairs of female monozygotic twins, all aged about 18 to 29 years. Peripheral blood mononuclear cells were used as the source from which RNA for TCR libraries was isolated. On the study overall, not on this receptor specifically: Excess twin sharing in beta out-of-frame sequences was weaker because fewer shared sequences lowered the signal-to-noise ratio. Because the same donors could not be followed over many years, the conclusions depended on cross-sectional statistical analysis. Out-of-frame TCR alpha sharing in monozygotic twins was systematically underestimated by recombination models, whereas sharing between unrelated individuals was in agreement with the recombination models. Fewer insertions were carried by abundant cord blood beta clonotypes, a similar but weaker trend appeared in young adult naive repertoires, and no such trend appeared in memory repertoires. Compared with coincidental sharing between unrelated individuals, out-of-frame TCR alpha sequences shared between twins had an excess of sequences with low generation probability. Invariant T cells such as MAIT and iNKT could partly confound zero-insertion analyses, though diverse VJ usage argued against this for most clonotypes.

Notes on this clonotype: This receptor's antigen is unknown. Base qualities are not recorded, but no much larger clone differs from it by a single base.

Taken from cysteine to phenylalanine, the CDR3 has 15 residues. Only CDR3 DNA remains: 45 bases, in frame from the first base. V is clipped by 4 bases and J by 1 base, and the sequence between their germline boundaries is 14 bases long. The germline V gene (reference sequence) provides CDR1 SGHKS and CDR2 YYEKEE. A further study also used this sample, focusing on T cells expressing NK-cell markers. As that second paper reports: Three sorted T-cell subsets (CD3+CD56+NKG2C+, CD3+CD56+NKG2C- and CD3+CD56-NKG2C+) from fewer than 10 donors had their TCR beta-chain repertoires profiled. Among the eight sequenced donors, seven were HCMV-seropositive and one was HCMV-seronegative. To restrict sorting to alphabetaTCR-expressing T cells, an anti-gammadeltaTCR antibody was added in several experiments. In 5 to 7 donors, the dominant CD3+CD56+NKG2C+ clonotypes were found to rank among the top 10 CD8+ clonotypes and to make up roughly 1.0-8% of CD8+ T cells. Those dominant clonotypes were again the most abundant among CD3+CD56-NKG2C+ cells in a handful of donors, at about 25-65%. It remained unclear whether the expanded NKG2C-expressing T cell clones were specific for HCMV antigens. Randomly selected healthy volunteers, three men and five women, were used as the eight sequenced donors. HCMV-specific IgG was detected in serum with a commercial ELISA kit to determine HCMV serostatus. For more than 5 donors, unsorted PBMC were also used to sequence bulk peripheral blood T-cell repertoires. MIGEC was used to demultiplex reads and group the reads by UMI, and MiTCR was used to assemble and quantify clonotypes. Only TCR cDNA sequences supported by at least two reads were kept to exclude erroneous sequences. The tcR package was used for downstream repertoire analysis, with clonotypes matched between fractions based on CDR3 nucleotide sequence plus V segment. Antigen specificity was annotated against VDJdb with VDJmatch, allowing one amino acid substitution in CDR3.

The rearranged segments are TRBV5-5 and TRBJ1-2, with no D gene named confidently. This clonotype was obtained from a woman under 30 in good health. Sequencing was done on a sample of PBMCs. The base sequence is TGTGCCAGCAGCATACACCTGACGGATAACTATGGCTACACCTTC. Its translation is CASSIHLTDNYGYTF.